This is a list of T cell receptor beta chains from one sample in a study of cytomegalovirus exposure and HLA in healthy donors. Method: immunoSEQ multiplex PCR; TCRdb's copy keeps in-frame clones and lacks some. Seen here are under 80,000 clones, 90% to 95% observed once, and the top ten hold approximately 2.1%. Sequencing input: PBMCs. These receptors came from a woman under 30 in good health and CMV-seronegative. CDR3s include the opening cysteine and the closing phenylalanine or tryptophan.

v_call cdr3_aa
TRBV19 CASLLSPRGNSPLHF
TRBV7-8 CASSPFHKQVTTGELFF
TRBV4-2 CASSQAGLAGHNEQFF
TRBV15 CATSRDQLVGRGQGGNEQFF
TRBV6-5 CASSSGQFNYGYTF
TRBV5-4 CASSSPLLAGITDTQYF
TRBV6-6 CASSTGGGGYTF
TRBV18 CASSPVGAGEQYF
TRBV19 CASSPHLSSGGGSYNEQFF
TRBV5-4 CASSLSTAPNEQFF
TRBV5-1 CASSLGETAKAFF
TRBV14 CASSEGSGIATRSTQYF
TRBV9 CASSPRRAGEGEQFF
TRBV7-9 CASSPVRVSEQYF
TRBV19 CASSIGNQGLHQPQHF
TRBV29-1 CSVEVASLATYEQYF
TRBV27 CAVQQVAGGYEQYF
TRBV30 CAWRVAGDTQYF
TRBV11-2 CASSLAGGISEKLFF
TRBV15 CATSRESGGDYNEQFF
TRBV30 CAWSVGTGFRDEQFF
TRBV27 CASSSGFLMNTEAFF
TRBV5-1 CASSLGGTGVAEQYF
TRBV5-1 CASSFGGIYEQYF
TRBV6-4 CASSVQGSISGANVLTF
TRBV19 CASTRSSGGPGELFF
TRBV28 CASSLIGASPNTGELFF
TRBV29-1 CSVEDSNTGELFF
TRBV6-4 CASSDSGGSGTDTQYF
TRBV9 CASSAARGFSVFDEQYF
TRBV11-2 CASSLTGGWTGELFF
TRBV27 CASTSGLNSYEQYF
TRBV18 CASSPEAAGIGLFF